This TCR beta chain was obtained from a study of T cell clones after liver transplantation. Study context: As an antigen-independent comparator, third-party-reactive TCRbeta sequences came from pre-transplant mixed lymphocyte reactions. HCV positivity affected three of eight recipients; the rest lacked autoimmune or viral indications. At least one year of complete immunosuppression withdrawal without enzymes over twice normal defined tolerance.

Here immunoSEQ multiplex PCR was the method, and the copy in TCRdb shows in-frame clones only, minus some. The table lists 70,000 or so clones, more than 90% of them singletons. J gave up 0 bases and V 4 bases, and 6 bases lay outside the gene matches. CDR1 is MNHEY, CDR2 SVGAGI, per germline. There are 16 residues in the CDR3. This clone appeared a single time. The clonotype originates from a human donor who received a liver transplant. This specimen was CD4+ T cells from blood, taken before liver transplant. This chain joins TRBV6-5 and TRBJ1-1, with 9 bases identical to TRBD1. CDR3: CASSSGQGVVNTEAFF. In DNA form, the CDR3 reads TGTGCCAGCAGTTCGGGACAGGGAGTGGTGAACACTGAAGCTTTCTTT.